The clone carrying this T cell receptor beta chain turned up a few times. The data belong to a study of T-cell reconstitution after alpha-beta-depleted transplantation in children. A library of TCRbeta sequences, prepared with unique molecular identifiers, was generated. One entry per CDR3 protein results from TCRdb running MiXCR on the PCR reads. The sample lists roughly 340,000 distinct CDR3 sequences, about 16% seen once, with approximately 38% in the top ten. The ends were cut back, 4 bases at V and 4 bases at J, with 13 bases in the middle. CDR1 and CDR2 (germline): SQVTM, ANQGSEA. The CDR3 is 13 residues long.

Sequenced here: PBMCs, mostly from graft donor cells, sampled 360 days after TCRalphabeta/CD19-depleted stem cell transplant. The chain is built from TRBV29-1 and TRBJ2-5, with D maybe TRBD2 (6 bases). The TCR originated in a male patient between 2 and 15 years old who had a stem cell transplant for acute lymphoblastic leukemia, so the T cells may come from the graft donor. This CDR3 is CSVGKTSRETQYF. Here the CDR3 DNA reads TGCAGCGTTGGAAAGACTAGTAGAGAGACCCAGTACTTC.